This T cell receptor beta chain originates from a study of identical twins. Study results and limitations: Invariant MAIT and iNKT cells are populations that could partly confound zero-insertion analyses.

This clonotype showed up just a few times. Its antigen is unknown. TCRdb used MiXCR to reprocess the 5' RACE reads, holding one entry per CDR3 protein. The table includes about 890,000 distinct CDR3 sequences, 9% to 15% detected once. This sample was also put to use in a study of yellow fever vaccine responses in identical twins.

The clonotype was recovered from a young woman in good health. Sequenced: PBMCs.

The CDR3 sequence: CASSRTVYNEQFF. The CDR3 coding sequence is TGTGCCAGCAGTCGGACTGTATACAATGAGCAGTTCTTC. V gene TRBV7-3 combines with J gene TRBJ2-1, with a weak D call TRBD2 (5 bases). The CDR3 runs to 13 residues. Trimming cost V 6 bases and J 4 bases, with 10 bases left between them. Germline values: CDR1 SGHTA, CDR2 FQGTGA.